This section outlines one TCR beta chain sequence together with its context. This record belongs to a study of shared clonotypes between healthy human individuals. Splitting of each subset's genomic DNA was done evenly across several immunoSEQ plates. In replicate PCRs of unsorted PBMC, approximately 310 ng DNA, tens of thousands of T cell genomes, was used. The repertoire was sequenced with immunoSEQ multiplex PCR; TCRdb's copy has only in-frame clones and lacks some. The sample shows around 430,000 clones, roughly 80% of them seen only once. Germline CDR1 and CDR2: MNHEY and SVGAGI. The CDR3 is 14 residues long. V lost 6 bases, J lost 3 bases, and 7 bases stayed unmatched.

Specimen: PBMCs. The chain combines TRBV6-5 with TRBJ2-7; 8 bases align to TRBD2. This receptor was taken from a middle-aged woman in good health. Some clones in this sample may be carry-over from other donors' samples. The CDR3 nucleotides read TGTGCCAGCAGGGGAGCGGGAGAAGGCTACGAGCAGTACTTC. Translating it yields CASRGAGEGYEQYF.